These T cell receptor beta chains were read from a single sample in a study of cytomegalovirus exposure and HLA in healthy donors. Only in-frame clones appear in the TCRdb table, and some are missing; sequencing was by immunoSEQ multiplex PCR. The data show 110,000 or so clones, approximately 88% seen once. Material for sequencing was PBMCs. The source is a man between 18 and 35 years old in good health and CMV-seronegative. CDR3s include the opening cysteine and the closing phenylalanine or tryptophan. A D gene is named only where the DNA matches it firmly. Where a row states a size, it is once, few, many or the class of an expanded clone; other rows omit it.

j_gene	len	d_gene	abundance	v_gene	CDR3nt	CDR3aa
TRBJ2-7	15	NA	NA	TRBV28	TGTGCCAGCAGCTCAGGCAGGGCTTCCTCCTACGAGCAGTACTTC	CASSSGRASSYEQYF
TRBJ1-2	15	TRBD1	NA	TRBV28	TGTGCCAGCAGTTCCCCTGGGACAGAAAGCTATGGCTACACCTTC	CASSSPGTESYGYTF
TRBJ2-7	15	TRBD2	NA	TRBV28	TGTGCCAGCAGAATGAGCGGGGGGAACTCCTACGAGCAGTACTTC	CASRMSGGNSYEQYF
TRBJ2-6	14	NA	many	TRBV7-2	TGTGCCAGCAGCTTACTCGTGGGGGCCAACGTCCTGACTTTC	CASSLLVGANVLTF
TRBJ1-2	17	NA	NA	TRBV7-8	TGTGCCAGCAGCACCCTGACATATCCCGACAGGTCCTATGGCTACACCTTC	CASSTLTYPDRSYGYTF
TRBJ2-7	13	TRBD1	NA	TRBV11-2	TGTGCCAGCAGCTTCCCCGGGACAGACGGGCAGTACTTC	CASSFPGTDGQYF
TRBJ1-2	15	TRBD1	NA	TRBV6-5	TGTGCCAGCAGTAGACAGGGAAAGAGTCAATATGGCTACACCTTC	CASSRQGKSQYGYTF
TRBJ1-4	15	NA	once	TRBV6-6	TGTGCCAGCAGTTACTCTGGAGCAACTAATGAAAAACTGTTTTTT	CASSYSGATNEKLFF
TRBJ2-7	17	TRBD2	NA	TRBV18	TGTGCCAGCTCACCACGAGTAATAGCGGGGGGGCTGCACGAGCAGTACTTC	CASSPRVIAGGLHEQYF
TRBJ1-1	14	NA	NA	TRBV9	TGTGCCAGCAGCGTAGATGCCCGGGGAACTGAAGCTTTCTTT	CASSVDARGTEAFF
TRBJ2-4	15	TRBD2	once	TRBV5-1	TGCGCCAGCAGCTTTGGGAGGGAGGTCAAAAACATTCAGTACTTC	CASSFGREVKNIQYF
TRBJ1-5	15	TRBD1	NA	TRBV28	TGTGCCAGCAGTCCCCCTGAGACAGGGTATCAGCCCCAGCATTTT	CASSPPETGYQPQHF
TRBJ2-2	14	NA	NA	TRBV18	TGTGCCAGCTCCATCTTAGAGAACACCGGGGAGCTGTTTTTT	CASSILENTGELFF
TRBJ2-6	16	NA	NA	TRBV19	TGTGCCAGTAGTACCTGGTTGGGCTCCGGGGCCAACGTCCTGACTTTC	CASSTWLGSGANVLTF
TRBJ2-7	10	NA	NA	TRBV30	TGTGCTTTGAGGAACTACGAGCAGTACTTC	CALRNYEQYF
TRBJ1-2	15	TRBD1	NA	TRBV7-2	TGTGCCAGCAGCTCCGGACAGGGTGGTGTCTATGGCTACACCTTC	CASSSGQGGVYGYTF
TRBJ2-7	12	NA	NA	TRBV28	TGTGCCAGCAGTCTAACTACTTACGAGCAGTACTTC	CASSLTTYEQYF
TRBJ1-2	15	TRBD1	NA	TRBV5-1	TGCGCCAGCAGCATTCGGACAGGGGGCGCCGATGGCTACACCTTC	CASSIRTGGADGYTF
TRBJ2-7	15	TRBD1	NA	TRBV5-8	TGTGCCAGCAGCTTTGGGGACAGAAGACTCTACGAGCAGTACTTC	CASSFGDRRLYEQYF
TRBJ2-3	15	TRBD2	NA	TRBV5-1	TGCGCCAGCAGCCTAAGCGGGGGGCGCACAGATACGCAGTATTTT	CASSLSGGRTDTQYF
TRBJ1-2	12	TRBD1	NA	TRBV29-1	TGCAGCGTACAGGACAGGGTTTATGGCTACACCTTC	CSVQDRVYGYTF
TRBJ2-2	17	TRBD2	NA	TRBV5-1	TGCGCCAGCAGCTACGGACTAGCGGGAGAATTAACCGGGGAGCTGTTTTTT	CASSYGLAGELTGELFF
TRBJ2-2	14	NA	once	TRBV5-1	TGCGCCAGCAGCTTGGCACTGGACACCGGGGAGCTGTTTTTT	CASSLALDTGELFF
TRBJ1-1	14	NA	NA	TRBV27	TGTGCCAGCAGTTTTGGCCGTCGGGGCACTGAAGCTTTCTTT	CASSFGRRGTEAFF
TRBJ2-5	15	TRBD2	NA	TRBV6-1	TGTGCCAGCAGTGTAGATAGCGGGGGGCTGGAGACCCAGTACTTC	CASSVDSGGLETQYF
TRBJ1-2	17	TRBD1	few	TRBV18	TGTGCCAGCTCACCCTTAGGGACAGGGGGTTCGGACTATGGCTACACCTTC	CASSPLGTGGSDYGYTF
TRBJ2-1	13	NA	NA	TRBV19	TGTGCCAGTAGTGGTGACAGTTGGAATGAGCAGTTCTTC	CASSGDSWNEQFF
TRBJ1-2	13	NA	NA	TRBV6-1	TGTGCCAGCAGAGAAGAGACAGGCTATGGCTACACCTTC	CASREETGYGYTF
TRBJ1-1	14	TRBD1	NA	TRBV5-1	TGCGCCAGCAGCTTTAGACAGGGTAACACTGAAGCTTTCTTT	CASSFRQGNTEAFF
TRBJ1-5	15	NA	NA	TRBV28	TGTGCCAGCAGTTTTTCTTCTGTTAGCAATCAGCCCCAGCATTTT	CASSFSSVSNQPQHF
TRBJ1-4	16	NA	NA	TRBV4-3	TGCGCCAGCAGCCAGGGTCATGCGGTTGCTAATGAAAAACTGTTTTTT	CASSQGHAVANEKLFF